One sample yielded the 7 T cell receptor beta chains listed below, sequenced in a study of T cell responses to AZD1222 COVID-19 vaccine. Produced via immunoSEQ multiplex PCR; TCRdb's table is partial and in-frame only. The sample carries about 54,000 clones, 80% to 90% recorded once. Sequencing used peripheral blood, obtained 28 days after the second AZD1222 dose. The receptors stem from an adult who received the AZD1222 COVID-19 vaccine.

V gene TRBV7-8 combines with J gene TRBJ1-5, with D hard to call. Per the germline V gene, CDR1 is SGHVS and CDR2 is FQNEAQ. Trimming took 1 base from V and 1 from J, leaving 8 bases between them. The CDR3 totals 15 residues. CDR3 region: CASSLGGNSNQPQHF. Written as DNA, the CDR3 is TGTGCCAGCAGCTTAGGAGGAAACAGCAATCAGCCCCAGCATTTT.

This clone was found once. The J gene is TRBJ2-1, the V gene TRBV6-2 or TRBV6-3; the match to TRBD2 covers 14 bases. Germline V gene lookup returns CDR1 MNHEY and CDR2 SVGEGT. V dropped 5 bases and J dropped 4; count of bases not matched to a gene: 4. CDR3 length: 16 residues. The chain's CDR3 is CASSTGLAGGYNEQFF. The CDR3 nucleotides read TGTGCCAGCAGTACCGGACTAGCGGGGGGTTACAATGAGCAGTTCTTC.

J is TRBJ2-7 and V is TRBV2; a possible D gene is TRBD2 (5 bases). The V end lost 7 bases, the J end lost 4 bases, and 14 bases lay between the germline ends. The CDR3 has 13 residues. The germline V gene has CDR1 SNHLY and CDR2 FYNNEI. CDR3 region: CASKPGRGYEQYF. The CDR3 nucleotides are TGTGCCAGCAAACCAGGACGGGGTTACGAGCAGTACTTC.

The chain carries TRBV7-8 and TRBJ2-2; TRBD1 agrees at 7 bases. Germline V lookup: CDR1 SGHVS, CDR2 FQNEAQ. The CDR3 is made up of 17 amino acids. The trim removed 2 bases at V and 6 bases at J, leaving 12 bases unmatched. For the CDR3, the DNA is TGTGCCAGCAGCTTAACTTCGTACAGGGGATTACCCGGGGAGCTGTTTTTT. Amino acid sequence: CASSLTSYRGLPGELFF.

The rearrangement joins TRBV5-1 to TRBJ2-7; TRBD2 might be the D (6 bases). Germline-derived CDR1 and CDR2 are SGHRS and YFSETQ. Trimming removed 2 bases at V and 2 bases at J, with 8 bases between. The CDR3 consists of 13 residues. CDR3 amino acids: CASSFSGAYEQYF. CDR3 bases: TGCGCCAGCAGCTTTTCGGGAGCCTACGAGCAGTACTTC.

V gene TRBV30 combines with J gene TRBJ1-5, with TRBD1 as a possible D gene (6 bases). Trimming stripped 4 bases from V and 5 bases from J, with 12 bases between. Germline V gene sequence: CDR1 GTSNPN, CDR2 SVGIG (reference sequence). This CDR3 region has 13 residues. CDR3 nucleotides: TGTGCCTGGACGGCACAGGGAGATCAGCCCCAGCATTTT. Translation: CAWTAQGDQPQHF.

The gene calls are TRBV7-8 and TRBJ1-3; 11 bases align to TRBD1. The CDR3 consists of 15 residues. Germline CDR1 is SGHVS and CDR2 is FQNEAQ. J lost 4 bases, V lost 2 bases, and 1 base had no gene match. The CDR3 here is CASSLRTGGGNTIYF. The CDR3 coding sequence is TGTGCCAGCAGCTTAAGGACAGGGGGCGGAAACACCATATATTTT.